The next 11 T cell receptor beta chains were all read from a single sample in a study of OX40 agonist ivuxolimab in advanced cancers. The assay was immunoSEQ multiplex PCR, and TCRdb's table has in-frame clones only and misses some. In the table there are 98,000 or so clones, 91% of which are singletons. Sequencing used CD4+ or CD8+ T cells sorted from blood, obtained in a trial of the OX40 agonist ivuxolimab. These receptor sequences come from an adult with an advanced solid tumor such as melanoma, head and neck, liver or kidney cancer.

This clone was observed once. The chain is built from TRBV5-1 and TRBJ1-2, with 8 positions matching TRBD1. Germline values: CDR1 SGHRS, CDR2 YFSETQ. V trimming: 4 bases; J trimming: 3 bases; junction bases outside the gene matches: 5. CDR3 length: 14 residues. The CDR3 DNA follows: TGCGCCAGCAGCGTAACGGACAGGGACTATGGCTACACCTTC. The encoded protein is CASSVTDRDYGYTF.

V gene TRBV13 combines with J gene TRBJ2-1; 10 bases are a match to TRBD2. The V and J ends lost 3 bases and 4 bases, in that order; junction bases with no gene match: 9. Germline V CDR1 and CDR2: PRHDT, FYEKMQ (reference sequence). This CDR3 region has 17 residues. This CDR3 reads CASSFQTGTSAYNEQFF. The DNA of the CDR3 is TGTGCCAGCAGCTTTCAGACCGGGACTAGCGCTTACAATGAGCAGTTCTTC.

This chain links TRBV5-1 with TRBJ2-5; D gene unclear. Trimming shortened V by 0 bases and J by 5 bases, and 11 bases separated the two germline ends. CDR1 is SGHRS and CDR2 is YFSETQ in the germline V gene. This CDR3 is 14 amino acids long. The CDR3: CASSLAQMFETQYF. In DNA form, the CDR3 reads TGCGCCAGCAGCTTGGCACAAATGTTTGAGACCCAGTACTTC. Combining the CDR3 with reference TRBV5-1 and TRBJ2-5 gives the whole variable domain KAGVTQTPRYLIKTRGQQVTLSCSPISGHRSVSWYQQTPGQGLQFLFEYFSETQRNKGNFPGRFSGRQFSNSRSEMNVSTLELGDSALYLCASSLAQMFETQYFGPGTRLLVL.

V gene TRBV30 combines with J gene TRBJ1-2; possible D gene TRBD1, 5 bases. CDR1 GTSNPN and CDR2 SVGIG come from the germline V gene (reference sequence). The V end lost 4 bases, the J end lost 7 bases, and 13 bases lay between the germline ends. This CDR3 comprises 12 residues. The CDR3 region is CAWKGTGPGYTF. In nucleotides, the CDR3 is TGTGCCTGGAAAGGGACGGGACCTGGCTACACCTTC.

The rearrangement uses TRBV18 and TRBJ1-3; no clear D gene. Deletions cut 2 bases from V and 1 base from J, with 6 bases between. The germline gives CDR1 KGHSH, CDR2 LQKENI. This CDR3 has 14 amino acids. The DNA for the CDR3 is TGTGCCAGCTCACCAGATGAGTCTGGAAACACCATATATTTT. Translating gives CASSPDESGNTIYF.

The CDR3 reads CASSLVVNEQFF. CDR3 coding DNA: TGTGCCAGCAGCTTGGTCGTCAATGAGCAGTTCTTC. V usage is TRBV5-6 and J usage is TRBJ2-1; D not resolved. The CDR3 runs to 12 residues. Germline CDR1 SGHDT, CDR2 YYEEEE. V lost 0 bases and J 6 bases, leaving 4 bases between the germline ends.

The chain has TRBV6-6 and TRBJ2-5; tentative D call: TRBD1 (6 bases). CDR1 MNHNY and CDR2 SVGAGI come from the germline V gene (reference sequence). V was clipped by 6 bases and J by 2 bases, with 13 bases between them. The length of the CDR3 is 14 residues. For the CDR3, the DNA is TGTGCCAGCAGATACGACAGGTTTCAAGAGACCCAGTACTTC. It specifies CASRYDRFQETQYF.

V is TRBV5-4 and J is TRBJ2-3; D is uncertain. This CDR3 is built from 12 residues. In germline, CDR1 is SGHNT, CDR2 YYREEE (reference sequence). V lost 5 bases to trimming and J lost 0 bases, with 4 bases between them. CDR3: CASRGSTDTQYF. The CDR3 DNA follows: TGTGCCAGCAGGGGTAGCACAGATACGCAGTATTTT.

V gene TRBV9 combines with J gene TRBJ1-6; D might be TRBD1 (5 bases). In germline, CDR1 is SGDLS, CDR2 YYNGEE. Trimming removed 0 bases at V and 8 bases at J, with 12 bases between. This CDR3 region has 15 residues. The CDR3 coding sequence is TGTGCCAGCAGCGTAGGGGGGGGTGAGGATTCACCCCTCCACTTT. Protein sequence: CASSVGGGEDSPLHF.

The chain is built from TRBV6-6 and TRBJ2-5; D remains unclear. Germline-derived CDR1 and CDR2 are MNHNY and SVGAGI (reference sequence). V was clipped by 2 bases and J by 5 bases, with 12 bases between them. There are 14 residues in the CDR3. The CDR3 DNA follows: TGTGCCAGCAGTTACGAGGTTAAAGGCGAGACCCAGTACTTC. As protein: CASSYEVKGETQYF.

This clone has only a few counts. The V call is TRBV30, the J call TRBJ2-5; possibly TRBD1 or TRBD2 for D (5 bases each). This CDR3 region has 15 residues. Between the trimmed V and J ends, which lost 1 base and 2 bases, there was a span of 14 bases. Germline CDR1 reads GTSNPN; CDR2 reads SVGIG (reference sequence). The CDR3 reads CAWSDGRQIQETQYF. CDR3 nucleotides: TGTGCCTGGAGTGATGGGAGACAGATACAAGAGACCCAGTACTTC.